Each of the 32 T cell receptor beta chains below was sequenced from the same sample in a study of HIV-infected patients and healthy controls. Around 450 ng RNA was reverse transcribed with alpha and beta constant-region primers. Using multiplexing indices, alpha and beta chain libraries were generated apart by chain-specific third strand synthesis. TCRdb re-called the 5' RACE reads through MiXCR, storing one row per CDR3 protein. Of approximately 5,500 distinct CDR3 sequences listed, approximately 10% were seen once; the top ten hold roughly 25%. Antiretroviral therapy had run roughly three months, about 14 weeks, before follow-up blood collection. No cell fractionation was done, so the repertoire covers all unsorted peripheral blood T cells. The specimen was blood, collected during antiretroviral therapy. Source of these receptors: an adult with HIV infection.

This rearrangement joins TRBV7-9 to TRBJ2-1; 12 positions match TRBD2. V lost 5 bases and J lost 0; bases outside the gene matches: 5. CDR3 size: 17 residues. Per the germline V gene, CDR1 is SEHNR and CDR2 is FQNEAQ (reference sequence). The CDR3 bases are TGTGCCAGCAGCCGAGGACTAGCGGGGCGCTCCTACAATGAGCAGTTCTTC. Amino acids: CASSRGLAGRSYNEQFF. Supplemented by reference TRBV7-9 and TRBJ2-1, the full variable domain reads DTGVSQNPRHKITKRGQNVTFRCDPISEHNRLYWYRQTLGQGPEFLTYFQNEAQLEKSRLLSDRFSAERPKGSFSTLEIQRTEQGDSAMYLCASSRGLAGRSYNEQFFGPGTRLTVL.

This clonotype was counted ten times or more. This sequence joins TRBV19 and TRBJ1-5; 12 bases align to TRBD1. The CDR3 spans 15 residues. V lost 6 bases, J lost 6 bases, and 6 bases stayed unmatched. The germline V gene encodes CDR1 LNHDA and CDR2 SQIVND (reference sequence). The CDR3 protein is CASSGTGGFGQPQHF. The CDR3 nucleotides are TGTGCCAGTAGCGGGACAGGGGGCTTTGGTCAGCCCCAGCATTTT.

At least ten counts were recorded for this clonotype. The chain uses TRBV7-2 and TRBJ2-1; no reliable D call. Germline V gene sequence: CDR1 SGHTA, CDR2 FQGNSA. Trimming shortened V by 3 bases and J by 7 bases, and 7 bases separated the two germline ends. The CDR3 spans 12 residues. The CDR3 here is CASSLSRNEQFF. In DNA, the CDR3 is TGTGCCAGCAGCTTGAGCAGAAATGAGCAGTTCTTC.

This clonotype has ten or more counts. This chain links TRBV7-2 with TRBJ1-6; D is undetermined. This CDR3 comprises 12 residues. V was cut by 3 bases and J by 7 bases, with 4 bases left in between. Germline values: CDR1 SGHTA, CDR2 FQGNSA. The CDR3 is CASSFRNSPLHF. Written as DNA, the CDR3 is TGTGCCAGCAGCTTCCGGAATTCACCCCTCCACTTT.

This clonotype has a count of ten or more. The CDR3 loop reads CASSSGSTGNQPQHF. The CDR3 nucleotides read TGTGCCAGCAGCTCGGGTTCAACGGGGAATCAGCCCCAGCATTTT. V usage is TRBV7-2 and J usage is TRBJ1-5, with D hard to call. Germline V lookup: CDR1 SGHTA, CDR2 FQGNSA. V dropped 4 bases and J dropped 4 bases, with 14 bases sitting between them. The CDR3 runs 15 residues.

This clonotype occurred many times. This sequence joins TRBV7-6 and TRBJ2-3; 11 bases are a match to TRBD2. V lost 2 bases, J lost 4 bases, and 8 bases stayed unmatched. The CDR3 contains 17 residues. Germline V lookup: CDR1 SGHVS, CDR2 FNYEAQ. The CDR3 here is CASSLSGTSGSSDTQYF. In nucleotides, the CDR3 is TGTGCCAGCAGCTTAAGTGGTACTAGCGGGAGCTCAGATACGCAGTATTTT.

This clonotype was counted ten times or more. The chain has TRBV11-2 and TRBJ1-3; perhaps TRBD1 as D (5 bases). Deletions cut 0 bases from V and 2 bases from J, with 8 bases between. Germline-derived CDR1 and CDR2 are SGHAT and FQNNGV. This CDR3 has 15 residues. Written as DNA, the CDR3 is TGTGCCAGCAGCTTAGATACAGGACCTGGAAACACCATATATTTT. Translating gives CASSLDTGPGNTIYF.

This chain connects TRBV7-6 to TRBJ1-1; no reliable D call. CDR3 length: 12 residues. The germline V gene encodes CDR1 SGHVS and CDR2 FNYEAQ. Trimming removed 6 bases at V and 2 bases at J, with 7 bases between. CDR3 amino acids: CASSRDNTEAFF. Written as DNA, the CDR3 is TGTGCCAGCAGTCGTGACAACACTGAAGCTTTCTTT.

This chain connects TRBV12-3 or TRBV12-4 to TRBJ1-6; D remains ambiguous. V lost 6 bases to trimming and J lost 3 bases, with 9 bases between them. This CDR3 contains 14 residues. CDR3 bases: TGTGCCAGCAGCTCCCTACGCTATAATTCACCCCTCCACTTT. Amino acids: CASSSLRYNSPLHF.

By sample share, this clonotype is medium-sized. The chain is built from TRBV2 and TRBJ1-5; D not certain. The V gene's germline CDR1 is SNHLY and CDR2 FYNNEI. CDR3 length: 13 amino acids. The V and J ends lost 3 bases and 3 bases respectively, with 6 bases between them. The DNA for the CDR3 is TGTGCCAGCAGTGACCAGCCCAATCAGCCCCAGCATTTT. Its translation is CASSDQPNQPQHF.

This clonotype has a count of ten or more. This sequence joins TRBV12-3 or TRBV12-4 and TRBJ1-5; D is possibly TRBD1 (5 bases). CDR3 length: 13 amino acids. V was clipped by 6 bases and J by 6 bases, with 12 bases between them. CDR3 coding DNA: TGTGCCAGCAGGCGGGGTGGGGCTCAGCCCCAGCATTTT. Its protein is CASRRGGAQPQHF.

Within the sample, this clonotype is medium-sized (0.01 to 0.1%). CDR3 region: CASSYSRQTEETQYF. The CDR3 DNA sequence: TGTGCCAGCAGTTACTCTCGACAGACCGAAGAGACCCAGTACTTC. The chain uses TRBV6-5 and TRBJ2-5; possibly TRBD1 for D (5 bases). V was trimmed by 0 bases and J by 3 bases, leaving 11 bases between them. The CDR3 is made up of 15 amino acids. CDR1 and CDR2 from the germline V gene are MNHEY and SVGAGI.

Judged by abundance, this clonotype is medium-sized. The chain has TRBV6-5 and TRBJ2-5, with 8 bases matching TRBD1. Germline CDR1 MNHEY, CDR2 SVGAGI. V lost 4 bases to trimming and J lost 4 bases; unmatched junction nucleotides: 11. This CDR3 is built from 16 residues. CDR3 sequence: CASSSNYRGKRETQYF. The CDR3 coding sequence is TGTGCCAGCAGTTCGAATTACAGGGGGAAGAGAGAGACCCAGTACTTC.

By frequency in the sample, this clonotype is medium-sized. The gene calls are TRBV24-1 and TRBJ1-1; D is perhaps TRBD1 (5 bases). CDR3 length equals 12 residues. Germline V CDR1 and CDR2: KGHDR, SFDVKD. Trimming took 4 bases from V and 5 from J, leaving 7 bases between them. The CDR3 protein is CATSERGTEAFF. The DNA for the CDR3 is TGTGCCACCAGTGAACGGGGGACTGAAGCTTTCTTT.

This clonotype was found many times. The chain uses TRBV5-4 and TRBJ2-3, with a possible D match to TRBD1 (6 bases). Per the germline V gene, CDR1 is SGHNT and CDR2 is YYREEE (reference sequence). This CDR3 is 15 amino acids long. Deletions cut 1 base from V and 1 base from J, with 10 bases between. Written as DNA, the CDR3 is TGTGCCAGCAGCTTGACAGGGACCGGCACAGATACGCAGTATTTT. Encoded protein: CASSLTGTGTDTQYF. Full variable domain (remainder filled in from reference TRBV5-4 and TRBJ2-3): ETGVTQSPTHLIKTRGQQVTLRCSSQSGHNTVSWYQQALGQGPQFIFQYYREEENGRGNFPPRFSGLQFPNYSSELNVNALELDDSALYLCASSLTGTGTDTQYFGPGTRLTVL.

This clonotype was seen ten or more times. This chain links TRBV6-2 or TRBV6-3 with TRBJ1-1; D not resolved. The CDR3 sequence is 14 residues long. CDR1 is MNHEY and CDR2 is SVGEGT in the germline V gene. V was shortened by 6 bases and J by 11 bases, with 22 bases between the two germline ends. CDR3 sequence (DNA): TGTGCCAGCAGACGCCCACTTACCGGTGGGGAGGCTTTCTTT. It encodes CASRRPLTGGEAFF.

The J gene is TRBJ2-5, the V gene TRBV9, with D tentatively TRBD1 or TRBD2 (7 bases each). In germline, CDR1 is SGDLS, CDR2 YYNGEE. CDR3 size: 13 residues. V was pared by 4 bases and J by 5 bases, with 12 bases between. The CDR3, as DNA: TGTGCCAGCAGCACTCAGGGGGGGGAGACCCAGTACTTC. Translated, it gives CASSTQGGETQYF.

By share of the sample, this clonotype is medium-sized. V gene TRBV4-2 combines with J gene TRBJ2-5; TRBD2 matches 7 bases. The CDR3 sequence is 15 residues long. In germline, CDR1 is LGHNA, CDR2 YNFKEQ. After removal of 4 bases from V and 5 bases from J, the junction contained 10 bases not matched to a gene. CDR3 nucleotides: TGTGCCAGCAGCCCGCGGGGGACTGGGGATGAGACCCAGTACTTC. Its protein is CASSPRGTGDETQYF.

There are many counts of this clonotype. The CDR3 DNA is TGTGCCATCAGGGGTAGCCAAGAGACCCAGTACTTC. As protein: CAIRGSQETQYF. The V and J genes are TRBV10-3 and TRBJ2-5; no reliable D call. Germline assignment: CDR1 ENHRY and CDR2 SYGVKD. This CDR3 region has 12 residues. The ends were cut back, 6 bases at V and 1 base at J, with 6 bases in the middle.

The chain is built from TRBV6-5 and TRBJ2-3; 12 bases map to TRBD2. The ends lost 6 bases at V and 4 bases at J; junction bases unmatched: 5. The CDR3 runs 15 residues. Germline V gene lookup returns CDR1 MNHEY and CDR2 SVGAGI. CDR3 loop: CASRKLAGGADTQYF. DNA for the CDR3: TGTGCCAGCAGGAAACTAGCGGGGGGCGCAGATACGCAGTATTTT.

By sample share, this clonotype is medium-sized. The V call is TRBV20-1, the J call TRBJ1-5; D uncertain. The V and J ends lost 4 bases and 8 bases respectively, with 12 bases between them. Germline V gives CDR1 DFQATT, CDR2 SNEGSKA (reference sequence). This CDR3 spans 12 amino acids. CDR3 sequence: CSAKEAVEPQHF. The CDR3 DNA sequence: TGCAGTGCTAAAGAGGCGGTTGAGCCCCAGCATTTT.

This clonotype appeared many times. This chain uses TRBV18 with TRBJ2-2, with a tentative D call TRBD2 (5 bases). The CDR3 contains 15 residues. Trimming left V 5 bases short and J 3 bases short, with 13 bases between. In germline, CDR1 is KGHSH, CDR2 LQKENI. The CDR3, as DNA: TGTGCCAGCTCAAAGGCTAGCTCGCACACCGGGGAGCTGTTTTTT. It codes for CASSKASSHTGELFF. The full variable domain, with the rest looked up from reference TRBV18 and TRBJ2-2, is NAGVMQNPRHLVRRRGQEARLRCSPMKGHSHVYWYRQLPEEGLKFMVYLQKENIIDESGMPKERFSAEFPKEGPSILRIQQVVRGDSAAYFCASSKASSHTGELFFGEGSRLTVL.

The chain has TRBV20-1 and TRBJ2-7, with TRBD2 identical over 8 bases. V shed 0 bases, J shed 5 bases, and the junction held 18 bases outside the gene matches. The CDR3 runs 18 residues. Germline V gene sequence: CDR1 DFQATT, CDR2 SNEGSKA (reference sequence). DNA for the CDR3: TGCAGTGCTAGAGATAAGGTCTTGGCGGGGGGCCTGGTGGACGAGCAGTACTTC. As protein: CSARDKVLAGGLVDEQYF.

By share of the sample, this clonotype is medium-sized. V gene TRBV7-9 combines with J gene TRBJ2-1; no firm D call. Germline CDR1 and CDR2: SEHNR and FQNEAQ (reference sequence). The germline V and J ends were trimmed by 1 base and 0 bases, with 7 bases remaining between them. The CDR3 covers 15 residues. CDR3 protein: CASSLGARSYNEQFF. CDR3 sequence (DNA): TGTGCCAGCAGCTTAGGTGCCCGCTCCTACAATGAGCAGTTCTTC. Full variable domain (missing parts from reference TRBV7-9 and TRBJ2-1): DTGVSQNPRHKITKRGQNVTFRCDPISEHNRLYWYRQTLGQGPEFLTYFQNEAQLEKSRLLSDRFSAERPKGSFSTLEIQRTEQGDSAMYLCASSLGARSYNEQFFGPGTRLTVL.

This clonotype counts as medium-sized. This chain joins TRBV4-1 and TRBJ2-4, with D hard to call. CDR1 MGHRA and CDR2 YSYEKL come from the germline V gene. V lost 0 bases and J 7 bases, leaving 13 bases between the germline ends. The CDR3 runs to 15 residues. CDR3 bases: TGCGCCAGCAGCCAAGATGGTGCACTTACCAACATTCAGTACTTC. Protein: CASSQDGALTNIQYF.

The chain joins TRBV3-1 to TRBJ1-1; D remains unclear. Germline V lookup: CDR1 LGHDT, CDR2 YNNKEL (reference sequence). V was clipped by 0 bases and J by 4 bases, with 9 bases between them. CDR3 size: 14 residues. The DNA of the CDR3 is TGTGCCAGCAGCCAAGATTACCGAGGCACTGAAGCTTTCTTT. It specifies CASSQDYRGTEAFF.

This clonotype is categorized as medium-sized. The chain recombines TRBV29-1 with TRBJ2-5; TRBD2 matches 8 bases. After removal of 7 bases from V and 10 bases from J, the junction contained 11 bases not matched to a gene. Germline assignment: CDR1 SQVTM and CDR2 ANQGSEA. The CDR3 spans 12 residues. In nucleotides, the CDR3 is TGCAGCGCAGCCGGGGGGGCCTTAATCCAGTACTTC. It encodes CSAAGGALIQYF.

Only a few counts were recorded for this clonotype. This chain connects TRBV7-2 to TRBJ1-1; D not resolved. CDR3 length: 13 residues. The germline V gene encodes CDR1 SGHTA and CDR2 FQGNSA. V lost 5 bases to trimming and J lost 4 bases, with 11 bases between them. In nucleotides, the CDR3 is TGTGCCAGCAGCCTATGGGGAGGCACTGAAGCTTTCTTT. Residues: CASSLWGGTEAFF.

This clonotype was detected many times. V is TRBV6-6 and J is TRBJ2-2, with 11 bases matching TRBD1. The CDR3 length is 16 residues. Germline assignment: CDR1 MNHNY and CDR2 SVGAGI (reference sequence). V trimming: 6 bases; J trimming: 4 bases; junction bases outside the gene matches: 7. CDR3 in amino acids: CASSPGQGAVTGELFF. The DNA of the CDR3 is TGTGCCAGCAGCCCCGGACAGGGGGCGGTCACCGGGGAGCTGTTTTTT.

The chain has TRBV24-1 and TRBJ2-3, with D possibly being TRBD2 (6 bases). CDR1 and CDR2 from the germline V gene are KGHDR and SFDVKD. The CDR3 is 15 residues long. V lost 9 bases and J 2 bases, leaving 17 bases between the germline ends. In DNA, the CDR3 is TGTGCCACCCAGGACGCTAGCGCCTTCACAGATACGCAGTATTTT. Translated: CATQDASAFTDTQYF.

Ten or more counts support this clonotype. The chain joins TRBV28 to TRBJ2-1; 9 bases line up with TRBD1. This CDR3 comprises 14 residues. Germline V gives CDR1 MDHEN, CDR2 SYDVKM. Trimming removed 6 bases from V and 5 bases from J; junction bases left unmatched: 5. As DNA, the CDR3 is TGTGCCAGCAGCCTCCGGGACAGGGACAATGAGCAGTTCTTC. Its translation: CASSLRDRDNEQFF.

In its sample, this clonotype ranks as medium-sized. The chain carries TRBV7-8 and TRBJ2-3, with TRBD2 as a possible D gene (5 bases). The length of the CDR3 is 15 residues. Trimming pared 1 base from V and 2 bases from J, leaving 10 bases between. Germline V lookup: CDR1 SGHVS, CDR2 FQNEAQ. CDR3 sequence: CASSLGGSATDTQYF. CDR3 nucleotides: TGTGCCAGCAGCTTAGGAGGGTCAGCCACAGATACGCAGTATTTT.